Here is one TCR beta chain with its context. Its matching antigen is unknown. The sample comes from a study of T cells in localized non-small cell lung cancer. Findings of the study overall: In adjacent lung, a median roughly 56 of the top 100 tumor clones were found. Adjacent uninvolved lung had the highest clonality, suggesting focused antigen responses. Because sequencing included only one region (of the tumor), heterogeneity remains possible. Increased T cell density in blood showed an association with longer overall survival.

J lost 6 bases, V lost 7 bases, and 10 bases had no gene match. The CDR3 loop spans 14 amino acids. CDR1 is SNHLY and CDR2 is FYNNEI in the germline V gene. The method was immunoSEQ multiplex PCR; TCRdb's version includes in-frame clones alone and lacks a portion of them. The sample consists of tens of thousands of clones, 80% of them appearing once. The chain combines TRBV2 with TRBJ2-7; 9 bases line up with TRBD1. This specimen was peripheral blood, taken before any cancer treatment. The sequence derives from an older female donor with stage I lung adenocarcinoma. CDR3 DNA: TGTGCCAGCACCTTTACCGGACAGGGGTCCGAGCAGTACTTC. This encodes CASTFTGQGSEQYF.